This is a list of T cell receptor beta chains from one sample in a study of T-cell reconstitution after alpha-beta-depleted transplantation in children. TCRdb used MiXCR to reprocess the PCR reads, holding one entry per CDR3 protein. Altogether some 600,000 distinct CDR3 sequences are present, approximately 13% being singletons, with the ten largest covering 2% to 2.5%. The sample consisted of PBMCs, mostly from graft donor cells, taken 360 days after TCRalphabeta/CD19-depleted stem cell transplant. The receptors stem from a male patient between 10 and 17 years old who had a stem cell transplant for acute myeloid leukemia, so the T cells may come from the graft donor. Both conserved end residues are part of each CDR3. A D gene is named only where the DNA matches it firmly. The listing skips clone size in some rows; elsewhere it reads once, few, many or a size class.

clone_size | j_call | d_call | v_call | cdr3_aa | cdr3_nt
many | TRBJ2-5 | TRBD1 | TRBV25-1 | CASSDTQGAETQYF | TGTGCCAGCAGTGACACTCAGGGGGCAGAGACCCAGTACTTC
few | TRBJ2-1 | - | TRBV7-3 | CASSSETLSSYNEQFF | TGTGCCAGCAGCTCTGAGACTCTTAGCTCCTACAATGAGCAGTTCTTC
- | TRBJ2-1 | TRBD2 | TRBV29-1 | CSVEPGLAGGLWQFF | TGCAGCGTTGAACCGGGACTAGCGGGAGGGCTTTGGCAGTTCTTC
few | TRBJ2-2 | - | TRBV9 | CASSVGQFPTGELFF | TGTGCCAGCAGCGTAGGACAGTTTCCCACCGGGGAGCTGTTTTTT
- | TRBJ1-4 | - | TRBV27 | CASSLSGRGNEKLFF | TGTGCCAGCAGTTTATCGGGCAGGGGTAATGAAAAACTGTTTTTT
- | TRBJ2-2 | - | TRBV19 | CASNPKAVANTGELFF | TGTGCCAGTAATCCAAAAGCGGTCGCGAACACCGGGGAGCTGTTTTTT
- | TRBJ2-7 | - | TRBV5-6 | CASTHAPGRYEQYF | TGTGCCAGCACCCACGCCCCAGGGAGGTACGAGCAGTACTTC
few | TRBJ2-7 | TRBD1 | TRBV7-2 | CASTSGQGHSYEQYF | TGTGCCAGCACCTCTGGACAGGGGCATTCCTACGAGCAGTACTTC
- | TRBJ2-3 | TRBD2 | TRBV7-9 | CASSYSPGLATDTQYF | TGTGCCAGCAGCTACTCCCCGGGACTAGCAACAGATACGCAGTATTTT
- | TRBJ1-1 | - | TRBV19 | CASRHRQLVGAFF | TGTGCCAGTAGGCACCGTCAGCTCGTGGGAGCTTTCTTT
few | TRBJ2-7 | TRBD1 | TRBV29-1 | CSVESRTGIPYEQYF | TGCAGCGTGGAGTCACGGACAGGGATCCCCTACGAGCAGTACTTC
- | TRBJ2-7 | TRBD2 | TRBV20-1 | CSASGAGDYEQYF | TGCAGTGCTAGTGGCGCGGGAGACTACGAGCAGTACTTC
- | TRBJ2-5 | - | TRBV5-1 | CASSLRRETQYF | TGCGCCAGCAGCTTGCGGCGAGAGACCCAGTACTTC
few | TRBJ2-1 | - | TRBV28 | CASILGATYNEQFF | TGTGCCAGCATTCTCGGCGCGACCTACAATGAGCAGTTCTTC
many | TRBJ2-1 | TRBD2 | TRBV6-2/TRBV6-3 | CASSYSTRRLAGYNEQFF | TGTGCCAGCAGTTACTCGACACGGCGACTAGCGGGATACAATGAGCAGTTCTTC
many | TRBJ2-7 | - | TRBV5-1 | CASSLGQGAYEQYF | TGTGCCAGCAGTTTGGGGCAGGGTGCCTACGAGCAGTACTTC
few | TRBJ2-7 | TRBD1 | TRBV20-1 | CSAGRQGGLYEQYF | TGCAGTGCCGGAAGACAGGGGGGTCTCTACGAGCAGTACTTC
- | TRBJ2-3 | - | TRBV28 | CASSIRGWRPGDTQYF | TGTGCCAGCAGCATTAGGGGCTGGCGTCCGGGAGATACGCAGTATTTT
- | TRBJ2-1 | TRBD1 | TRBV29-1 | CSYRDRGPNEQFF | TGCAGCTACCGGGACAGGGGACCCAATGAGCAGTTCTTC
- | TRBJ2-1 | - | TRBV24-1 | CATSGLQGLSYNEQFF | TGTGCCACCAGTGGCCTGCAGGGCCTTTCCTACAATGAGCAGTTCTTC
few | TRBJ2-5 | - | TRBV20-1 | CSARDIRAADQETQYF | TGCAGTGCTAGAGATATTAGGGCAGCGGACCAAGAGACCCAGTACTTC
- | TRBJ2-7 | - | TRBV7-9 | CASSLENGAEQYF | TGTGCCAGCAGCTTAGAAAACGGAGCCGAGCAGTACTTC
once | TRBJ2-5 | TRBD2 | TRBV20-1 | CSARWGEGGETQYF | TGCAGTGCTAGGTGGGGGGAGGGAGGAGAGACCCAGTACTTC
many | TRBJ2-4 | - | TRBV18 | CASSQIPGRAKNIQYF | TGTGCCAGCTCTCAGATCCCCGGGAGAGCCAAAAACATTCAGTACTTC
many | TRBJ2-1 | TRBD2 | TRBV24-1 | CATSVDRMGDYYNEQFF | TGTGCCACCAGTGTCGACAGAATGGGGGACTACTACAATGAGCAGTTCTTC